The 10 T cell receptor beta chains presented below share a single source sample, sequenced in a study of human T cells and chemical hapten exposure (dated by TCRdb to the early 2020s). According to the study, the label for this sample's time point signals: pre-sensitization, week 0. Taken with the paper, the label for treatment or condition translates to: therapeutic diphenylcyclopropenone sensitization with weekly scalp DPC. Library generation was performed with RACE. Sequencing instrument: NextSeq 500. TCRdb trimmed the raw reads at Q25, called clones with MiXCR and kept productive beta chains. Each entry merges the rows of one CDR3 protein and shows their most common DNA and genes. This sample is represented by roughly 250,000 distinct CDR3 sequences; over 8% of them were singletons. Approximately 2.3% of the sample goes to the ten largest clones. Source: whole blood, taken in connection with sensitization to the hapten diphenylcyclopropenone (DPC). These TCRs come from a woman aged 40 to 55 with alopecia areata. Some clones in this sample may be carry-over from other donors' samples.

This sequence joins TRBV5-6 and TRBJ2-3, with 9 bases lining up with TRBD1. CDR3 size: 13 residues. Trimming at V came to 6 bases and at J to 4 bases, leaving 3 bases not matched to a gene. Germline V gene lookup returns CDR1 SGHDT and CDR2 YYEEEE. CDR3 region: CASMGTGPDTQYF. CDR3 nucleotide sequence: TGTGCCAGCATGGGGACAGGGCCAGATACGCAGTATTTT.

In its sample, this clonotype was seen many times. The gene calls are TRBV3-1 and TRBJ1-3, with D possibly being TRBD1 (5 bases). The CDR3 runs to 17 residues. Germline values: CDR1 LGHDT, CDR2 YNNKEL (reference sequence). V was pared by 0 bases and J by 0 bases, with 12 bases between. The DNA for the CDR3 is TGTGCCAGCAGCCAAGATCAGGGACGCCGCTCTGGAAACACCATATATTTT. Translating gives CASSQDQGRRSGNTIYF.

This clonotype showed up just a few times. V gene TRBV10-3 combines with J gene TRBJ2-5; D ambiguous. Germline assignment: CDR1 ENHRY and CDR2 SYGVKD. CDR3 size: 12 residues. Trimming pared 8 bases from V and 1 base from J, leaving 8 bases between. DNA of the CDR3: TGTGCCATCGGGCAATTCCAAGAGACCCAGTACTTC. It specifies CAIGQFQETQYF.

This clonotype was seen a few times. The V call is TRBV7-8, the J call TRBJ1-4; no definite D call. The germline V and J ends were trimmed by 7 bases and 0 bases, with 12 bases remaining between them. Looked up from germline, CDR1 is SGHVS and CDR2 is FQNEAQ. The CDR3 is 15 amino acids. CDR3 nucleotide sequence: TGTGCCAGCACCCTATACGTCGCAACTAATGAAAAACTGTTTTTT. Translating it yields CASTLYVATNEKLFF.

This clonotype was recorded a few times. This sequence joins TRBV5-1 and TRBJ2-6; the D is unclear. The CDR3 runs 16 residues. CDR1 SGHRS and CDR2 YFSETQ come from the germline V gene. Trimming removed 3 bases at V and 0 bases at J, with 10 bases between. The CDR3 DNA is TGCGCCAGCAGCTCCCAGCACCGCTCTGGGGCCAACGTCCTGACTTTC. This gives the protein CASSSQHRSGANVLTF.

V and J are TRBV9 and TRBJ2-2; TRBD2 matches at 8 bases. This CDR3 contains 16 residues. Germline lookup yields CDR1 SGDLS and CDR2 YYNGEE. V trimming: 3 bases; J trimming: 5 bases; junction bases outside the gene matches: 9. CDR3 amino acids: CASSATHGRATGELFF. The CDR3 DNA reads as TGTGCCAGCAGCGCTACTCACGGGAGGGCGACCGGGGAGCTGTTTTTT.

This clonotype was seen only a few times. This sequence joins TRBV5-1 and TRBJ2-3; D is unresolved. V gave up 0 bases and J gave up 5 bases, with 10 bases separating them. This CDR3 comprises 14 residues. Germline V CDR1 and CDR2: SGHRS, YFSETQ. CDR3 amino acids: CASSLVGSGDTQYF. The CDR3 nucleotides read TGCGCCAGCAGCTTGGTAGGGTCCGGAGATACGCAGTATTTT.

This clonotype was recorded a few times. This chain joins TRBV20-1 and TRBJ2-3; maybe TRBD2 (5 bases). The CDR3 contains 13 residues. The germline V and J ends were trimmed by 0 bases and 1 base, with 5 bases remaining between them. Germline CDR1 DFQATT, CDR2 SNEGSKA (reference sequence). CDR3 DNA: TGCAGTGCTAGAGAGCGGGGCACAGATACGCAGTATTTT. Translated, it gives CSARERGTDTQYF.

The chain combines TRBV5-1 with TRBJ2-7; maybe TRBD1 (6 bases). The CDR3 has 14 amino acids. Germline loops: CDR1 SGHRS, CDR2 YFSETQ. Trimming cost V 4 bases and J 6 bases, with 17 bases left between them. CDR3 amino acids: CASSLGQYLSEQYF. The CDR3 bases are TGCGCCAGCAGCCTTGGACAGTATCTCAGCGAGCAGTACTTC. Looking up the rest from reference TRBV5-1 and TRBJ2-7 gives the full variable domain: KAGVTQTPRYLIKTRGQQVTLSCSPISGHRSVSWYQQTPGQGLQFLFEYFSETQRNKGNFPGRFSGRQFSNSRSEMNVSTLELGDSALYLCASSLGQYLSEQYFGPGTRLTVT.

The chain employs TRBV10-3 and TRBJ2-7; D not resolved. The CDR3 loop spans 11 amino acids. Germline assignment: CDR1 ENHRY and CDR2 SYGVKD. V dropped 3 bases and J dropped 5 bases, with 5 bases sitting between them. The CDR3 is CAISEGNEQYF. The CDR3 nucleotides are TGTGCCATCAGTGAAGGGAACGAGCAGTACTTC.